This is a list of T cell receptor beta chains from one sample in a study of shared T cell receptors in the human thymus. Profiled with immunoSEQ multiplex PCR; TCRdb holds only in-frame clones, not every one. The sample shows approximately 660,000 clones, 70% to 90% of them seen only once. This same sample was also part of a study on human thymus T cells.

Sequenced sample: thymocytes. These receptors originate from a boy in the first two years of life with a congenital heart defect. Each CDR3 is given with its conserved first and last residue. D genes are given only for firm matches. Size is stated for part of the rows, as once, few or many counts, or as a class when the clone is expanded.

clone_size	v_call	d_call	j_call	cdr3_aa	cdr3_nt
NA	TRBV27	NA	TRBJ2-6	CASSKTGSGANVLTF	TGTGCCAGCAGTAAGACGGGATCTGGGGCCAACGTCCTGACTTTC
NA	TRBV2	TRBD2	TRBJ2-3	CASSETSGSAGVHTQYF	TGTGCCAGCAGTGAAACTAGCGGGAGCGCCGGTGTACATACGCAGTATTTT
NA	TRBV5-4	NA	TRBJ2-7	CASSLEPRAHEQYF	TGTGCCAGCAGCTTGGAACCCAGGGCCCACGAGCAGTACTTC
NA	TRBV10-2	NA	TRBJ2-2	CASINWPGELFF	TGCGCCAGCATAAATTGGCCCGGGGAGCTGTTTTTT
NA	TRBV4-3	TRBD2	TRBJ2-1	CASSRVGVAGVMNEQFF	TGCGCCAGCAGCCGGGTGGGGGTAGCGGGAGTTATGAATGAGCAGTTCTTC
NA	TRBV4-1	NA	TRBJ1-1	CASSQVSPRENTEAFF	TGCGCCAGCAGCCAAGTTTCGCCGCGGGAGAACACTGAAGCTTTCTTT
NA	TRBV7-9	TRBD1	TRBJ2-7	CASSFPRTGGPYEQYF	TGTGCCAGCAGCTTTCCAAGGACAGGGGGCCCCTACGAGCAGTACTTC
NA	TRBV30	NA	TRBJ2-1	CAWSVVWRGARNEQFF	TGTGCCTGGAGTGTAGTCTGGCGGGGAGCGCGCAATGAGCAGTTCTTC
NA	TRBV27	TRBD1	TRBJ1-3	CASSSSTRRTGRNTIYF	TGTGCCAGCAGTTCATCGACCAGAAGGACAGGGAGAAACACCATATATTTT
NA	TRBV2	NA	TRBJ2-7	CASSERRDSYEQYF	TGTGCCAGCAGTGAACGGAGGGACTCCTACGAGCAGTACTTC
NA	TRBV21-1	NA	TRBJ2-7	CASSKADRGGYEQYF	TGTGCCAGCAGCAAAGCCGACAGGGGGGGCTACGAGCAGTACTTC
NA	TRBV9	NA	TRBJ2-3	CASSVEAPSTDTQYF	TGTGCCAGCAGCGTCGAGGCTCCTAGCACAGATACGCAGTATTTT
NA	TRBV2	NA	TRBJ2-5	CASSSRQAPRTQYF	TGTGCCAGCAGTTCTAGACAGGCCCCAAGGACCCAGTACTTC
NA	TRBV5-6	NA	TRBJ2-3	CASSLARCESTDTQYF	TGTGCCAGCAGCTTGGCCCGGTGCGAGAGCACAGATACGCAGTATTTT
NA	TRBV7-2	NA	TRBJ2-7	CASSSTRGEVSYEQYF	TGTGCCAGCAGCTCAACTCGCGGGGAGGTCTCCTACGAGCAGTACTTC
NA	TRBV9	NA	TRBJ2-1	CASSAPPPSENYNEQFF	TGTGCCAGCAGCGCGCCACCTCCTAGCGAAAACTACAATGAGCAGTTCTTC
NA	TRBV5-4	NA	TRBJ1-1	CASSRDRMNTEAFF	TGTGCCAGCAGCCGCGACAGAATGAACACTGAAGCTTTCTTT
few	TRBV29-1	TRBD1	TRBJ2-2	CSVGDRRVTGELFF	TGCAGCGTCGGGGACAGGAGGGTCACCGGGGAGCTGTTTTTT
NA	TRBV10-3	NA	TRBJ2-3	CAISESLFPDTQYF	TGTGCCATCAGTGAGTCCTTGTTCCCAGATACGCAGTATTTT
NA	TRBV4-3	NA	TRBJ2-3	CASSQAESGTTDTQYF	TGCGCCAGCAGCCAAGCGGAATCGGGAACCACAGATACGCAGTATTTT
NA	TRBV27	NA	TRBJ1-1	CASSPRLGLAFF	TGTGCCAGCAGTCCCAGGTTAGGTCTGGCTTTCTTT
NA	TRBV15	NA	TRBJ2-7	CATSRSPTGGSYEQYF	TGTGCCACCAGCAGATCCCCCACAGGCGGCTCCTACGAGCAGTACTTC
NA	TRBV7-8	TRBD2	TRBJ2-1	CASTTSGYNEQFF	TGTGCCAGCACCACTAGCGGGTACAATGAGCAGTTCTTC
once	TRBV5-8	TRBD2	TRBJ2-3	CASSRAGEADTQYF	TGTGCCAGCAGCAGAGCGGGAGAGGCAGATACGCAGTATTTT
NA	TRBV7-9	NA	TRBJ2-7	CASSLVGTPQSYEQYF	TGTGCCAGCAGCTTAGTCGGGACACCACAGAGTTACGAGCAGTACTTC
NA	TRBV28	TRBD2	TRBJ2-5	CASSFPSGDKETQYF	TGTGCCAGCAGTTTTCCTAGCGGGGACAAAGAGACCCAGTACTTC
once	TRBV10-2	TRBD1	TRBJ2-6	CASTPPGQGASGANVLTF	TGCGCCAGCACGCCACCGGGACAGGGGGCATCTGGGGCCAACGTCCTGACTTTC
NA	TRBV5-8	NA	TRBJ1-3	CASSQEEASSGNTIYF	TGTGCCAGCAGCCAGGAGGAGGCGAGCTCTGGAAACACCATATATTTT
NA	TRBV2	NA	TRBJ2-7	CASSELQGRAYEQYF	TGTGCCAGCAGTGAACTGCAGGGGCGGGCCTACGAGCAGTACTTC
NA	TRBV2	NA	TRBJ2-5	CASSESRGETQYF	TGTGCCAGCAGTGAGTCTAGGGGGGAGACCCAGTACTTC
NA	TRBV6-6	NA	TRBJ2-7	CASSYTGASSDPEQYF	TGTGCCAGCAGTTATACGGGAGCGTCAAGTGATCCTGAGCAGTACTTC
once	TRBV27	NA	TRBJ2-6	CASTLLWGVQTGANVLTF	TGTGCCAGCACCCTCCTGTGGGGGGTTCAAACTGGGGCCAACGTCCTGACTTTC
once	TRBV11-3	NA	TRBJ2-7	CASSHRALSSYEQYF	TGTGCCAGCAGCCACAGGGCCTTAAGCTCCTACGAGCAGTACTTC
NA	TRBV18	TRBD1	TRBJ1-4	CASSPRRGRDEKLFF	TGTGCCAGCTCACCACGCAGGGGGCGGGATGAAAAACTGTTTTTT
NA	TRBV10-2	TRBD1	TRBJ1-1	CASSESTGEEAFF	TGCGCCAGCAGTGAGTCTACAGGGGAGGAAGCTTTCTTT
NA	TRBV9	TRBD1	TRBJ2-7	CASSTRQGGYYEQYF	TGTGCCAGCAGCACCCGACAGGGGGGATACTACGAGCAGTACTTC
NA	TRBV5-1	TRBD2	TRBJ2-5	CASSLAASGRGHYEETQYF	TGCGCCAGCAGCTTGGCGGCTAGCGGGAGAGGGCATTATGAAGAGACCCAGTACTTC
NA	TRBV6-5	TRBD2	TRBJ2-5	CASSWGRAVETQYF	TGTGCCAGCAGTTGGGGGAGGGCAGTGGAGACCCAGTACTTC
NA	TRBV4-1	NA	TRBJ2-3	CASSLRAEADTQYF	TGCGCCAGCAGCCTTCGGGCGGAGGCAGATACGCAGTATTTT
NA	TRBV30	NA	TRBJ2-7	CAWSNYTTYEQYF	TGTGCCTGGAGCAACTATACCACCTACGAGCAGTACTTC
NA	TRBV27	NA	TRBJ1-4	CASSFIVEGGNEKLFF	TGTGCCAGCAGTTTTATCGTCGAGGGAGGAAATGAAAAACTGTTTTTT
NA	TRBV7-9	NA	TRBJ2-4	CASSPPPRAHSGKNIQYF	TGTGCCAGCAGCCCCCCTCCGAGGGCCCACTCGGGCAAAAACATTCAGTACTTC